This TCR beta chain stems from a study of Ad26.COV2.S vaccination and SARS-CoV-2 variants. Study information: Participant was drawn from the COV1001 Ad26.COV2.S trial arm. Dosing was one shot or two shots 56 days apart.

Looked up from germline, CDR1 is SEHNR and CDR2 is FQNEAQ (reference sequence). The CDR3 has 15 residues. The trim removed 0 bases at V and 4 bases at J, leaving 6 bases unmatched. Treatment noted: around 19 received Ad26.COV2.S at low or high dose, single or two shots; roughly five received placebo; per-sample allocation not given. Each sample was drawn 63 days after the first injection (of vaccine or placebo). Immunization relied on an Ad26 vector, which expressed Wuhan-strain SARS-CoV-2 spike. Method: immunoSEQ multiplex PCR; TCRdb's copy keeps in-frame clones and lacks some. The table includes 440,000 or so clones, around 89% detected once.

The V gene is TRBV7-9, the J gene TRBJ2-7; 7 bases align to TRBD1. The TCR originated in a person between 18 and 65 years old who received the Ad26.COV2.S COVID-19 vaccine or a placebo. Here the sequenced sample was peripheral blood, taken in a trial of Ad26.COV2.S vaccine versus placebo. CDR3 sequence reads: CASSLANRGMYEQYF. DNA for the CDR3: TGTGCCAGCAGCTTAGCGAACAGGGGTATGTACGAGCAGTACTTC.